The entry that follows covers one T cell receptor beta chain sequence. Its specificity is not known. The ends were cut back, 3 bases at V and 0 bases at J, with 10 bases in the middle. The germline gives CDR1 DFQATT, CDR2 SNEGSKA (reference sequence). The CDR3 runs 14 residues. The data were obtained in a study of T cell repertoires in cytomegalovirus infection. Each CDR3 protein is one row after TCRdb ran MiXCR on the reads. The sample records some 120,000 distinct CDR3 sequences, over 30% being singletons. The sequenced sample was CD8+ T cells from cultured PBMCs, obtained from culture after CMV antigen stimulation. The source is a human donor in good health (CMV status not recorded). Some clones in this sample may be carry-over from other donors' samples. This rearrangement joins TRBV20-1 to TRBJ2-3; D is unresolved. The CDR3 loop reads CSAREKDSTDTQYF. DNA for the CDR3: TGCAGTGCTAGGGAAAAGGACAGCACAGATACGCAGTATTTT.